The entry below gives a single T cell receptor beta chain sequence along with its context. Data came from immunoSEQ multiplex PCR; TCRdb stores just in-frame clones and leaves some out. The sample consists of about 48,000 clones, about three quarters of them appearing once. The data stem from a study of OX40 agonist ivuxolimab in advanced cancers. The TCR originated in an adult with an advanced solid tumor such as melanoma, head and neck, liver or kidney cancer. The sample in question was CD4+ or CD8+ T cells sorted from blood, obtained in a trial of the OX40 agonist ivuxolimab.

The CDR3 region has the DNA TGTGCCAGCAGTTTTCAACTAGCGGGTCTGGATGAGCAGTTCTTC. Residues: CASSFQLAGLDEQFF. The chain carries TRBV27 and TRBJ2-1; 9 bases match TRBD2. CDR3 length: 15 amino acids. V trimming: 3 bases; J trimming: 8 bases; junction bases outside the gene matches: 8. Germline V gene sequence: CDR1 MNHEY, CDR2 SMNVEV (reference sequence).